These 17 T cell receptor beta chains came from one sample sequenced in a study of blood T cell repertoires in COVID-19. Profiling relied on immunoSEQ multiplex PCR, and the TCRdb table lists in-frame clones only, not all of them. The sample contains about 220,000 clones, roughly 84% of which appear only once. The sample consisted of PBMCs or T cells enriched from blood (not recorded which). Receptors were obtained from a woman in her thirties or forties who had recovered from COVID-19.

The V gene is TRBV5-5, the J gene TRBJ2-2; 10 nucleotides line up with TRBD1. This CDR3 is built from 20 residues. Germline assignment: CDR1 SGHKS and CDR2 YYEKEE (reference sequence). J gave up 1 base and V 4 bases, and 16 bases lay outside the gene matches. CDR3 residues: CASSPLLGQGESRNTGELFF. The CDR3 nucleotides are TGTGCCAGCAGCCCATTATTAGGACAGGGGGAATCAAGGAACACCGGGGAGCTGTTTTTT.

The chain is built from TRBV9 and TRBJ2-5; D is perhaps TRBD2 (6 bases). CDR1 and CDR2 (germline): SGDLS, YYNGEE. The CDR3 runs 14 residues. Trimming cost V 3 bases and J 2 bases, with 11 bases left between them. The CDR3, as DNA: TGTGCCAGCAGCGGGGCGGGGAATCAAGAGACCCAGTACTTC. Translated: CASSGAGNQETQYF.

The chain is built from TRBV12-3 or TRBV12-4 and TRBJ2-7; D may be TRBD2 (5 bases). With 8 bases removed from V and 7 bases from J, the gap between germline ends came to 12 bases. This CDR3 comprises 11 residues. CDR3: CASGGQREQYF. The CDR3 nucleotides read TGTGCCAGCGGTGGGCAGCGGGAGCAGTACTTC.

The chain links TRBV3-1 (or the pseudogene TRBV3-2) to TRBJ2-1, with D possibly being TRBD1 (7 bases). The CDR3 consists of 17 residues. V was cut by 4 bases and J by 4 bases, with 20 bases left in between. CDR1 LGHDT and CDR2 YNNKEL come from the germline V gene (reference sequence). In nucleotides, the CDR3 is TGTGCCAGCAGCCTAAGGGGGCGGACTAAAGTTTACAATGAGCAGTTCTTC. This translates into CASSLRGRTKVYNEQFF.

V usage is TRBV10-3 and J usage is TRBJ2-1; 14 bases map to TRBD2. The germline CDR1 and CDR2 sequences are ENHRY and SYGVKD. The length of the CDR3 is 18 residues. The junction had 11 bases not matched to a gene; V was cut back by 10 bases and J by 0 bases. The DNA of the CDR3 is TGTGCCACCACAGCCGGGACTAGCGGGAGTAGCTCCTACAATGAGCAGTTCTTC. It translates to CATTAGTSGSSSYNEQFF.

This clone was counted once. The V and J genes are TRBV5-1 and TRBJ1-5, with a weak D call TRBD1 (6 bases). Germline-derived CDR1 and CDR2 are SGHRS and YFSETQ. V was cut by 1 base and J by 1 base, with 9 bases left in between. The CDR3 has 15 residues. The CDR3 DNA sequence: TGCGCCAGCAGCTTGTCAGGGGAGAGCAATCAGCCCCAGCATTTT. Translation: CASSLSGESNQPQHF.

In this sample, this clone turned up once. Here the CDR3 reads CASSSRESANEKLFF. CDR3 bases: TGTGCCAGCAGCTCAAGGGAGTCGGCTAATGAAAAACTGTTTTTT. The V call is TRBV5-4, the J call TRBJ1-4; no definite D call. The length of the CDR3 is 15 residues. Germline V gene data show CDR1 as SGHNT and CDR2 as YYREEE (reference sequence). The V end was cut by 3 bases, the J end by 3 bases, with 12 bases between. Filled out from reference TRBV5-4 and TRBJ1-4, the complete variable domain reads ETGVTQSPTHLIKTRGQQVTLRCSSQSGHNTVSWYQQALGQGPQFIFQYYREEENGRGNFPPRFSGLQFPNYSSELNVNALELDDSALYLCASSSRESANEKLFFGSGTQLSVL.

The chain joins TRBV6-5 to TRBJ1-1; D remains unclear. The CDR3 has 14 amino acids. In germline, CDR1 is MNHEY, CDR2 SVGAGI. V lost 7 bases and J 1 base, leaving 13 bases between the germline ends. The CDR3 here is CASISPGENTEAFF. In DNA, the CDR3 is TGTGCCAGCATTTCCCCCGGGGAGAACACTGAAGCTTTCTTT.

This chain uses TRBV28 with TRBJ2-7; a weak D match, TRBD2 (5 bases). V lost 3 bases and J lost 2, with 8 bases in between. The CDR3 is 13 amino acids. Germline V gene sequence: CDR1 MDHEN, CDR2 SYDVKM. Here the CDR3 reads CASSLRVAYEQYV. CDR3 bases: TGTGCCAGCAGTTTGCGGGTTGCCTACGAGCAGTACGTC.

The chain employs TRBV30 and TRBJ1-1, with D possibly matching TRBD1 (6 bases). CDR1 is GTSNPN, CDR2 SVGIG, per germline (reference sequence). Deletions cut 0 bases from V and 8 bases from J, with 13 bases between. This CDR3 has 13 amino acids. DNA of the CDR3: TGTGCCTGGAGTGTACGAGGGGGGGCCGAAGCTTTCTTT. Translated: CAWSVRGGAEAFF.

The chain links TRBV6-2 or TRBV6-3 to TRBJ2-5, with 9 bases lining up with TRBD2. Germline V gene sequence: CDR1 MNHEY, CDR2 SVGEGT. The CDR3 has 17 amino acids. Unmatched junction bases numbered 12, after V lost 2 bases and J lost 5 bases. The CDR3 spells CASSYKLAGSRSETQYF. The CDR3 nucleotides are TGTGCCAGCAGTTACAAGCTAGCGGGAAGTAGATCGGAGACCCAGTACTTC.

V is TRBV2 and J is TRBJ1-6; TRBD1 is a possible D gene (5 bases). Trimming stripped 2 bases from V and 6 bases from J, with 14 bases between. The CDR3 consists of 16 residues. From germline, CDR1 is SNHLY and CDR2 FYNNEI. DNA for the CDR3: TGTGCCAGCAGTGAAACCCAGGGAATAGTTAATTCACCCCTCCACTTT. Translating it yields CASSETQGIVNSPLHF.

V and J are TRBV7-9 and TRBJ1-2, with D perhaps TRBD1 (6 bases). The length of the CDR3 is 14 residues. Germline V gives CDR1 SEHNR, CDR2 FQNEAQ (reference sequence). The ends were cut back, 5 bases at V and 7 bases at J, with 17 bases in the middle. CDR3 sequence (DNA): TGTGCCAGCAGCCCCACCCAGACAGGTACTGGCTACACCTTC. Amino acids: CASSPTQTGTGYTF.

This clone was observed a few times. The CDR3 DNA reads TGTGCCAGTAGTATCGACCCGCAGACTAGCGGGAGGCCCGAGCCCTACGAGCAGTACGTC. Amino acid sequence: CASSIDPQTSGRPEPYEQYV. This rearrangement joins TRBV19 to TRBJ2-7, with 13 bases that match TRBD2. The trim removed 3 bases at V and 2 bases at J, leaving 16 bases unmatched. Germline assignment: CDR1 LNHDA and CDR2 SQIVND (reference sequence). CDR3 length: 20 amino acids.

This sequence joins TRBV2 and TRBJ2-1; weak D call: TRBD2 (5 bases). Looked up from germline, CDR1 is SNHLY and CDR2 is FYNNEI. There are 12 residues in the CDR3. Between the trimmed V and J ends, which lost 8 bases and 7 bases, there was a span of 12 bases. This CDR3 reads CASQLLGNEQFF. CDR3 nucleotides: TGTGCCAGCCAATTACTAGGGAATGAGCAGTTCTTC.

This clone was seen only a few times. Other DNA sequences in this specimen translate into the identical CDR3. The chain combines TRBV7-3 with TRBJ2-5; TRBD1 matches at 7 bases. This CDR3 has 14 residues. Per the germline V gene, CDR1 is SGHTA and CDR2 is FQGTGA. The trim removed 5 bases at V and 5 bases at J, leaving 8 bases unmatched. CDR3 bases: TGTGCCAGCAGCCCAACAGGGGTAGGCGAGACCCAGTACTTC. This codes for CASSPTGVGETQYF.

Only a few counts were recorded for this clone. The chain combines TRBV11-2 with TRBJ2-1, with 7 bases fitting TRBD2. Germline lookup yields CDR1 SGHAT and CDR2 FQNNGV. The CDR3 is made up of 16 amino acids. V was pared by 6 bases and J by 1 base, with 9 bases of the junction left unmatched. For the CDR3, the DNA is TGTGCCAGCAGACCCTCGAGCGGGAATTCCTACAATGAGCAGTTCTTC. Translated: CASRPSSGNSYNEQFF.